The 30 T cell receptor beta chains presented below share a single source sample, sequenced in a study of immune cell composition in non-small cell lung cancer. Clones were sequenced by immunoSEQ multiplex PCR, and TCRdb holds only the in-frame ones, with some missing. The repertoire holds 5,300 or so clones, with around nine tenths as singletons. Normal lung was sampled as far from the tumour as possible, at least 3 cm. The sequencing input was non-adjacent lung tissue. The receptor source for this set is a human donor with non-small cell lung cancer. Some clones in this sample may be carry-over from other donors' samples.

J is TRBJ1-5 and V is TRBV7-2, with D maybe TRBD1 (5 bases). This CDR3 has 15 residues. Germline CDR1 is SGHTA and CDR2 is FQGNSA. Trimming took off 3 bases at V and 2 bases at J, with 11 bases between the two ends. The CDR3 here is CASSFAGLGNQPQHF. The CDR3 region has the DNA TGTGCCAGCAGCTTCGCAGGGTTGGGCAATCAGCCCCAGCATTTT. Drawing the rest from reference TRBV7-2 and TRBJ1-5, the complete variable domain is GAGVSQSPSNKVTEKGKDVELRCDPISGHTALYWYRQSLGQGLEFLIYFQGNSAPDKSGLPSDRFSAERTGGSVSTLTIQRTQQEDSAVYLCASSFAGLGNQPQHFGDGTRLSIL.

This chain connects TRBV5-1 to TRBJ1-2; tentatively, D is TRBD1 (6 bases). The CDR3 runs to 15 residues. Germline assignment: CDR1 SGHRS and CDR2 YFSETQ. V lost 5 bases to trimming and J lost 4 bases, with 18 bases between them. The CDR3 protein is CASSIGQSIGYGYTF. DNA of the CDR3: TGCGCCAGCAGTATAGGACAGTCAATAGGCTATGGCTACACCTTC.

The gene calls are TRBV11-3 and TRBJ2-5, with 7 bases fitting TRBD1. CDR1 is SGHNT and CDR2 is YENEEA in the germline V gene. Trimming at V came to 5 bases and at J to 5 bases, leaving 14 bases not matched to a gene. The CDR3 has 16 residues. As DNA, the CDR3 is TGTGCCAGCAGCCTCCAAGCTGACAGGGCAGGGGAGACCCAGTACTTC. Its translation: CASSLQADRAGETQYF.

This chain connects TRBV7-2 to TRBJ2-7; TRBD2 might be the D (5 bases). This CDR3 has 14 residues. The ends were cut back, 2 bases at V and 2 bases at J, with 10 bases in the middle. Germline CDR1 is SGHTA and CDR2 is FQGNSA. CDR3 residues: CASSLRGLTYEQYF. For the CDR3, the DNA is TGTGCCAGCAGCTTACGAGGGCTCACCTACGAGCAGTACTTC.

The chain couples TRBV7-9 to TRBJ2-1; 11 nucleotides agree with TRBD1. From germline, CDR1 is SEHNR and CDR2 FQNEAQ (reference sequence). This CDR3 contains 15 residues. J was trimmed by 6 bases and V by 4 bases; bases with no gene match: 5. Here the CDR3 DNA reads TGTGCCAGCAGCTCGGGACAGGGGGAGGTCAATGAGCAGTTCTTC. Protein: CASSSGQGEVNEQFF.

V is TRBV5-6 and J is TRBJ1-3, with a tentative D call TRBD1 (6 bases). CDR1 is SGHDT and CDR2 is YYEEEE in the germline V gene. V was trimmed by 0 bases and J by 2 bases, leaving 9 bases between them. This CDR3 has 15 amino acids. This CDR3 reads CASSLENRAGNTIYF. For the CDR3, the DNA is TGTGCCAGCAGCTTGGAAAACAGGGCTGGAAACACCATATATTTT.

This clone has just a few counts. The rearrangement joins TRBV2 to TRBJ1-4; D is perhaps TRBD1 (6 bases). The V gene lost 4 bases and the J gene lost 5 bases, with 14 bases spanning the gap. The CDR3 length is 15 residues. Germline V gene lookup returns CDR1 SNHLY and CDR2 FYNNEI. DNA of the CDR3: TGTGCCAGCAGTGCGGCCGGACAGTCAAATGAAAAACTGTTTTTT. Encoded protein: CASSAAGQSNEKLFF.

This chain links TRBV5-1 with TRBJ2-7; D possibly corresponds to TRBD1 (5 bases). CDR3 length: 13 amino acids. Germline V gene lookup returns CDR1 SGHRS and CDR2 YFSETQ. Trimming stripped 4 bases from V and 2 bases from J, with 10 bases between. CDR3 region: CASSPGHPYEQYF. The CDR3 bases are TGCGCCAGCAGCCCCGGACACCCCTACGAGCAGTACTTC.

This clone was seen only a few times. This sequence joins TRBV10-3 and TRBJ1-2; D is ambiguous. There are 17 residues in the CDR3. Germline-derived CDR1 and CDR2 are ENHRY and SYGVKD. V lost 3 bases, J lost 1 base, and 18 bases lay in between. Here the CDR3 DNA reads TGTGCCATCAGTGATTCCGAGGCCAGTAAAGTTAACTATGGCTACACCTTC. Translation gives CAISDSEASKVNYGYTF.

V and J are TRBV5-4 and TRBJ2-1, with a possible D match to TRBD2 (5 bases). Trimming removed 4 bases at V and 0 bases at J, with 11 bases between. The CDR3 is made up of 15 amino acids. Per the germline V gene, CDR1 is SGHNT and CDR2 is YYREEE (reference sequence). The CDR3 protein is CASSETGDSYNEQFF. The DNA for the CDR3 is TGTGCCAGCAGCGAAACCGGGGACTCCTACAATGAGCAGTTCTTC.

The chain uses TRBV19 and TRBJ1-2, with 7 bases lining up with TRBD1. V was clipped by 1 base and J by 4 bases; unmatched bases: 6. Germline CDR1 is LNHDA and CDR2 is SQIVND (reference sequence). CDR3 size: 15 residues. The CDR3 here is CASSIVTGSAYGYTF. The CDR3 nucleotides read TGTGCCAGTAGTATAGTGACAGGGTCGGCCTATGGCTACACCTTC.

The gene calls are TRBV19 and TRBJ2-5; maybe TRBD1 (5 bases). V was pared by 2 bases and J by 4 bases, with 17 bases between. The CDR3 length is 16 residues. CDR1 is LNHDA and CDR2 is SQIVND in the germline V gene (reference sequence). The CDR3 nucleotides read TGTGCCAGTAGTATAACAGGCGAGCATTCGGTAGAGACCCAGTACTTC. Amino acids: CASSITGEHSVETQYF.

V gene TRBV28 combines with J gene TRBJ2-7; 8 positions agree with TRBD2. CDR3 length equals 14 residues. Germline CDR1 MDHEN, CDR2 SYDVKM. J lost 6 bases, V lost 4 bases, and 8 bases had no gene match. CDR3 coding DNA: TGTGCCAGCAGTTCCGGGACTAGTAGCCCCGAGCAGTACTTC. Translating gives CASSSGTSSPEQYF.

The CDR3 is CASKDRGANQPQHF. In nucleotides, the CDR3 is TGTGCCAGTAAGGACAGGGGAGCAAATCAGCCCCAGCATTTT. The rearrangement joins TRBV19 to TRBJ1-5, with 9 bases identical to TRBD1. The CDR3 has 14 amino acids. CDR1 and CDR2 (germline): LNHDA, SQIVND (reference sequence). Trimming removed 7 bases from V and 4 bases from J; junction bases left unmatched: 5.

The CDR3 nucleotides read TGCGCCAGCAGCCAACCTACCGGGAGGGGGTTGTCCTCCGGCTACACCTTC. Its protein is CASSQPTGRGLSSGYTF. This chain joins TRBV4-1 and TRBJ1-2, with a tentative D call TRBD1 (6 bases). Germline CDR1 reads MGHRA; CDR2 reads YSYEKL. V was shortened by 2 bases and J by 8 bases, with 24 bases between the two germline ends. The CDR3 spans 17 residues.

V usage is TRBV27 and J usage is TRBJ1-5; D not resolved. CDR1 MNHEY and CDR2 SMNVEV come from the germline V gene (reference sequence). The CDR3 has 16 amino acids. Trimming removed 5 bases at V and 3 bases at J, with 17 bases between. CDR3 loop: CASSLGFGKNNQPQHF. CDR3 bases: TGTGCCAGCAGTCTGGGTTTCGGGAAGAACAATCAGCCCCAGCATTTT.

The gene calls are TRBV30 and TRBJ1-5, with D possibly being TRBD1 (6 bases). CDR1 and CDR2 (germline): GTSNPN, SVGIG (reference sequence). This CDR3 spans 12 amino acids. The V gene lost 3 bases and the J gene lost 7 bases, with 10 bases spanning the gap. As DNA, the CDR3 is TGTGCCTGGAGGAGGGGGAAACAGCCCCAGCATTTT. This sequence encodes CAWRRGKQPQHF.

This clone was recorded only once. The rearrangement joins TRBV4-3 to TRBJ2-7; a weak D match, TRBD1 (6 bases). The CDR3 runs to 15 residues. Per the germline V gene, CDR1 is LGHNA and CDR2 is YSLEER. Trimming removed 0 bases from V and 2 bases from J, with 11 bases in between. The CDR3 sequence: CASSQDSQGTYEQYF. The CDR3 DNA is TGCGCCAGCAGCCAAGATTCCCAGGGGACCTACGAGCAGTACTTC.

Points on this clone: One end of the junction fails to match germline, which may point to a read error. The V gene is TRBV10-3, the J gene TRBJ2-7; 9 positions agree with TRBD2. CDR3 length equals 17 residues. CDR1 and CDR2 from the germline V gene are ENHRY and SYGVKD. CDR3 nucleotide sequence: TGTGCCACCAGTGGGAGTAGCGGGAGTGGGACTTCCTACGAGCAGTACTTC. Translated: CATSGSSGSGTSYEQYF.

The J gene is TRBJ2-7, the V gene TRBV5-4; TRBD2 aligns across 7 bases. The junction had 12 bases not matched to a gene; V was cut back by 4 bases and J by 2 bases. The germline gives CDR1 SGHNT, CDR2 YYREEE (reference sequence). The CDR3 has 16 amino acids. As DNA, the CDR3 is TGTGCCAGCAGCCCTCACGCCGGGACTACAACCTACGAGCAGTACTTC. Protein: CASSPHAGTTTYEQYF.

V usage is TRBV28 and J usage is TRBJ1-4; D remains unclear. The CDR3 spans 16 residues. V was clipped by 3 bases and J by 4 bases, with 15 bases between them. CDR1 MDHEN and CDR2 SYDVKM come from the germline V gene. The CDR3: CASSFAGRVLNEKLFF. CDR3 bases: TGTGCCAGCAGTTTTGCTGGGCGGGTCCTTAATGAAAAACTGTTTTTT.

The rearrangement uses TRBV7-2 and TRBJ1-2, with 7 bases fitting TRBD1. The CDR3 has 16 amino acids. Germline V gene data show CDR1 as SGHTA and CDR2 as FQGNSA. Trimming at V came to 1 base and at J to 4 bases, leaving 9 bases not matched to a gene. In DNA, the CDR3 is TGTGCCAGCAGCTTAGGGTTTGGGACAGACGTCTATGGCTACACCTTC. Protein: CASSLGFGTDVYGYTF.

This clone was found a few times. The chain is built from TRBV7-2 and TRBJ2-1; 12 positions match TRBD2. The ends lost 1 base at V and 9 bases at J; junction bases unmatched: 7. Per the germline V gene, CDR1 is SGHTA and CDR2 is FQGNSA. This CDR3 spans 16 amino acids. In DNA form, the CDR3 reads TGTGCCAGCAGCTTAGAGGGACTAGCGGGTAGTGGTGAGCAGTTCTTC. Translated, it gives CASSLEGLAGSGEQFF.

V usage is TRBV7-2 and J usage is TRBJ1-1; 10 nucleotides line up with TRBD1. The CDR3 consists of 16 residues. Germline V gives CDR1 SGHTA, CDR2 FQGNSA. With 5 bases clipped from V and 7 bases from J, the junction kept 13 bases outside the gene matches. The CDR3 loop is CASSRAPGQGSLEAFF. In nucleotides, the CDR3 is TGTGCCAGCAGCAGAGCTCCGGGACAGGGGAGTCTTGAAGCTTTCTTT.

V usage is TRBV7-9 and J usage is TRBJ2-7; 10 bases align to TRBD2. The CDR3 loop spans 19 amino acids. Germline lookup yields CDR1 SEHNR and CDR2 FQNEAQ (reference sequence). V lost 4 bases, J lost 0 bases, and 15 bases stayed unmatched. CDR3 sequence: CASSSSLGLADNPSYEQYF. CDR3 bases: TGTGCCAGCAGCTCCTCCCTCGGACTAGCGGACAACCCCTCCTACGAGCAGTACTTC.

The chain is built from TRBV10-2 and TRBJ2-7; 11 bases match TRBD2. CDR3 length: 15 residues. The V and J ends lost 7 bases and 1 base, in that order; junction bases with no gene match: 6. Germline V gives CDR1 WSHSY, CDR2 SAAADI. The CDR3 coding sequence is TGCGCCAGCAAATCCTCTAGCGGGGGGTCCTACGAGCAGTACTTC. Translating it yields CASKSSSGGSYEQYF.

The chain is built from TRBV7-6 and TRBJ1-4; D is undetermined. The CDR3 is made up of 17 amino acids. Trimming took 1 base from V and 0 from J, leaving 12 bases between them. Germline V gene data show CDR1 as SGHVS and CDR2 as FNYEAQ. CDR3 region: CASSLEAARTTNEKLFF. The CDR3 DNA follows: TGTGCCAGCAGCTTAGAGGCAGCGAGAACAACTAATGAAAAACTGTTTTTT. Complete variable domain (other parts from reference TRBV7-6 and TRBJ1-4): GAGVSQSPRYKVTKRGQDVALRCDPISGHVSLYWYRQALGQGPEFLTYFNYEAQQDKSGLPNDRFSAERPEGSISTLTIQRTEQRDSAMYRCASSLEAARTTNEKLFFGSGTQLSVL.

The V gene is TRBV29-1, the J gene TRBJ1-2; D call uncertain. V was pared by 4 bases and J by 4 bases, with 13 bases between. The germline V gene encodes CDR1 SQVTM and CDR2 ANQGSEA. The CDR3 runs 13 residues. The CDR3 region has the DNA TGCAGCGTTGTACCCAGAGGCGGCTATGGCTACACCTTC. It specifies CSVVPRGGYGYTF.

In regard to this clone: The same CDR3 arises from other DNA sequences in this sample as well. The chain's CDR3 is CASSQAGVHGYTF. For the CDR3, the DNA is TGTGCCAGCAGCCAAGCGGGGGTGCATGGCTACACCTTC. This chain uses TRBV14 with TRBJ1-2; possibly TRBD1 for D (5 bases). CDR1 is SGHDN, CDR2 FVKESK, per germline. Between the trimmed V and J ends, which lost 1 base and 6 bases, there was a span of 9 bases. This CDR3 region has 13 residues.

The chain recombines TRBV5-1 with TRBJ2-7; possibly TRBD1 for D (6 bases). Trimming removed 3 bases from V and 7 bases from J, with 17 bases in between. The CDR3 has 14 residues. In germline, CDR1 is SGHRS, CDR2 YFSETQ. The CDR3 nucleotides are TGCGCCAGCAGCTCCTTTACAGGGACGGGAGAGCAGTACTTC. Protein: CASSSFTGTGEQYF.